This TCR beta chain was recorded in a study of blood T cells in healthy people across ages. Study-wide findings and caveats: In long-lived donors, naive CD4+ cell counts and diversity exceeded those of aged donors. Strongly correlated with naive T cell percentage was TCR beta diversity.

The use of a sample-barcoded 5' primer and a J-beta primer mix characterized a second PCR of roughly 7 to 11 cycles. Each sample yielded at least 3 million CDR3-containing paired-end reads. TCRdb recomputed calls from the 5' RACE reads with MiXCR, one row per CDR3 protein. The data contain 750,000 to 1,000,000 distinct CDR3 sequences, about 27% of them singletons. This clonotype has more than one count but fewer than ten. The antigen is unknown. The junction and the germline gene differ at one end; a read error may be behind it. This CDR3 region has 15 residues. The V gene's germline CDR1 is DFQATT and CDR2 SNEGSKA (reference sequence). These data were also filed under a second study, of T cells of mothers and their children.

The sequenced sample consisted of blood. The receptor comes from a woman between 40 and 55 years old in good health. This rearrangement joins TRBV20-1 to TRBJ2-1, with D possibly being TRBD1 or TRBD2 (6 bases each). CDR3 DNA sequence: TGCAGTGCCAGAGATCGGGGGCGCACCCTCAATGAGCAGTTCTTC. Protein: CSARDRGRTLNEQFF.